This T cell receptor (beta chain) was observed in a study of blood T cell repertoires in COVID-19. Study as a whole: PBMCs, B-cell-depleted T cells, or T cells were the source of the cDNA or gDNA that made up the material.

Trimming removed 0 bases at V and 0 bases at J, with 8 bases between. The length of the CDR3 is 14 residues. The V gene's germline CDR1 is GTSNPN and CDR2 SVGIG (reference sequence). The data were produced by immunoSEQ multiplex PCR, yet TCRdb's version contains in-frame clones alone and is incomplete. The data show roughly 110,000 clones, 70% to 90% seen once. The rearrangement uses TRBV30 and TRBJ1-1; D is uncertain. Sequencing used peripheral blood. The sequence was obtained from a man aged 35 to 55 with active or convalescent COVID-19. CDR3 region: CAWSVNSLNTEAFF. CDR3 DNA: TGTGCCTGGAGTGTAAACAGCTTGAACACTGAAGCTTTCTTT.